This section outlines one TCR beta chain sequence together with its context. Its matching antigen is unknown. The data are from a study of cytomegalovirus exposure and HLA in healthy donors. Despite likely unrecorded immune exposures, the donors were nominally healthy at the time of sampling. Broader study findings: Most TCR beta V segments were productive about 90% or about 30% of the time in an earlier analysis. Whilst most TCR sequences proved rare, a subset of public TCRs occurred across many donors. Later analysis identified a missense DCLRE1C variant that was linked to TCR beta V- and J-gene trimming.

In the PCR, 60 Vbeta and 13 Jbeta primers were used. TCRdb's table, derived via immunoSEQ multiplex PCR, lists solely in-frame clones and lacks some. This table has roughly 140,000 clones, 60% to 80% appearing once. From germline, CDR1 is MGHRA and CDR2 YSYEKL. There are 16 residues in the CDR3. J lost 2 bases, V lost 4 bases, and 4 bases had no gene match. The TCR was taken from a woman aged 25 to 39 in good health and CMV-seronegative. The chain employs TRBV4-1 and TRBJ2-1, with 11 bases fitting TRBD2. Sequenced input: PBMCs. The CDR3 sequence is CASSPASGGTYNEQFF. Written as DNA, the CDR3 is TGCGCCAGCAGCCCGGCTAGCGGGGGGACCTACAATGAGCAGTTCTTC.